The following is a T cell receptor (beta chain) sequence with its context. Libraries were prepared by immunoSEQ multiplex PCR; TCRdb keeps only in-frame clonotypes and omits some of them. There are some 110,000 clones in the sample; approximately 90% occur only once, and more than 0.8% lies in the top ten. The sample is drawn from a study of T cell clones after liver transplantation. About the research overall: Third-party-reactive TCRbeta sequences from pre-transplant mixed lymphocyte reactions served as antigen-independent comparators. Standard immunosuppression, with no induction, continued until 12-24 months after transplant.

The CDR3 covers 13 residues. CDR1 and CDR2 (germline): LNHDA, SQIVND (reference sequence). The V gene lost 3 bases and the J gene lost 2 bases, with 8 bases spanning the gap. The receptor's source is a human patient who received a liver transplant. Some T cells here may be from the graft donor. This chain links TRBV19 with TRBJ2-7; D unclear. The sample in question was CD4+ T cells from blood, obtained 12 months after liver transplant. In DNA, the CDR3 is TGTGCCAGTAGTATGGGCATTACCTACGAGCAGTACTTC. Protein product: CASSMGITYEQYF. Filled out from reference TRBV19 and TRBJ2-7, the complete variable domain reads DGGITQSPKYLFRKEGQNVTLSCEQNLNHDAMYWYRQDPGQGLRLIYYSQIVNDFQKGDIAEGYSVSREKKESFPLTVTSAQKNPTAFYLCASSMGITYEQYFGPGTRLTVT.